This TCR beta chain was sequenced during a study of T-cell reconstitution after alpha-beta-depleted transplantation in children. The germline gives CDR1 LGHDT, CDR2 YNNKEL (reference sequence). The V and J ends lost 4 bases and 3 bases, in that order; junction bases with no gene match: 4. The CDR3 runs to 15 residues. The authors prepared the TCRbeta library with unique molecular identifiers. TCRdb reprocessed the PCR reads with MiXCR, giving one entry per CDR3 protein. The profile shows about 460,000 distinct CDR3 sequences, 12% of them singletons. The chain employs TRBV3-1 and TRBJ2-7; 12 bases are shared with TRBD2. This material consisted of PBMCs from the stem cell graft donor, taken from the stem cell graft. This clonotype was sampled from a human donor who donated a stem cell graft to a child with combined immunodeficiency. DNA of the CDR3: TGTGCCAGCAGCCCCGGACTAGCGGGACTCTACGAGCAGTACTTC. Encoded protein: CASSPGLAGLYEQYF.